This TCR beta chain was captured by sequencing in a study of cytomegalovirus exposure and HLA in healthy donors (dated by TCRdb to 2015 to 2018). In the study overall: A later analysis indicated that the 100 to 150 validation repertoires were generated on the platform also employed for the 600 to 750 repertoires of the first cohort. The aim of the study was to test whether cataloging public T cell receptors could identify signatures of past pathogen exposure. A separate validation cohort of over a hundred different subjects was used in addition to the roughly 700-subject first cohort. To predict cytomegalovirus infection status, the study combined high-throughput TCR immunosequencing, statistical association of individual TCRs with disease status, and machine learning. Broader findings and caveats from the paper: The study gave a list of 150 to 200 TCR beta chains associated with cytomegalovirus. Most TCR sequences were seen in very few donors, while some public TCRs were found in many individuals. The classifier was reported to diagnose cytomegalovirus status with high specificity and sensitivity in both the original cohort and the validation cohort. A later analysis lacked HLA typing for the validation cohort, so it scored co-occurrence in that cohort across all 110 or so repertoires. A few of the identified cytomegalovirus-associated TCR beta chains were confirmed in vitro to be specific for cytomegalovirus antigens. In a later analysis, TCRs clustered in the first cohort were found to also tend to co-occur in the 110 or so validation repertoires, with 85% to 95% of cluster scores above 0. According to the authors, the approach could potentially be generalized to other disease states and immunological phenotypes.

Separate from the approximately 670-subject first cohort, the validation cohort of 95 to 150 subjects was the group to which the donors belonged. V loses 1 base at its end and J loses 3 bases; junction bases beyond the gene matches: 3. Sequences LNHDA (CDR1) and SQIVND (CDR2) are obtained from the germline V gene (reference sequence). Including the terminal cysteine and phenylalanine, the CDR3 comprises 15 residues. Of all the DNA, just the CDR3 is kept, 45 bases in frame from base 1. Receptor libraries were prepared by the immunoSEQ multiplex PCR assay. As for the authors' bioinformatics: A statistical classification framework was developed to diagnose cytomegalovirus status using the catalog of TCR beta chain sequences. In TCRdb, the immuneACCESS table is reduced to in-frame sequences with V and J assigned. These tables do not hold every clone; where another copy was compared, an unresolved V gene accounts for under half, and the others remain unexplained. V, J and clone size derive from that table, while D and trimming were established from the DNA sequence. The table for this sample lists about 200,000 clones; around 88% of them were counted only once. The ten largest clones represent roughly 3% of the sample.

On this clone: Its cognate antigen has yet to be identified. Nothing much larger sits one base from this clone, and base qualities are not available.

The chain is made from TRBV19 and TRBJ1-5, with TRBD1 matching 7 junction bases. This TCR was recovered from a woman under 30 in good health and CMV-seronegative. Specimen: PBMCs. In nucleotide form, the sequence is TGTGCCAGTAGTATAGGAGACAGGGTCAATCAGCCCCAGCATTTT. Its protein reads: CASSIGDRVNQPQHF. This CDR3, with the reference TRBV19 and TRBJ1-5 proteins standing in past its ends, gives the full variable domain DGGITQSPKYLFRKEGQNVTLSCEQNLNHDAMYWYRQDPGQGLRLIYYSQIVNDFQKGDIAEGYSVSREKKESFPLTVTSAQKNPTAFYLCASSIGDRVNQPQHFGDGTRLSIL.